This T cell receptor (beta chain) was recorded in a study of PD-1 blockade in classical Hodgkin lymphoma. Study findings and constraints: Reported baseline diversity: healthy donors highest, relapsed/refractory patients lowest.

Regarding time point: cycle 4 day 1 (C4D1), after about 6 weeks of nivolumab. Every patient was affected by relapse after autologous stem cell transplantation, while exposure to brentuximab vedotin was not uniform. On this clone itself: Its specificity is unknown.

Produced via immunoSEQ multiplex PCR; TCRdb's table is partial and in-frame only. Of some 21,000 clones listed, more than 80% are singletons. V lost 4 bases, J lost 0 bases, and 18 bases lay in between. The CDR3 contains 17 residues. CDR1 and CDR2 (germline): LNHDA, SQIVND (reference sequence). The source of this sequence is a human donor with classical Hodgkin lymphoma. J is TRBJ1-1 and V is TRBV19; D possibly corresponds to TRBD1 (6 bases). The source was peripheral blood mononuclear cells (PBMCs), collected before the fourth cycle of nivolumab. The chain's CDR3 is CASSRGVGAHVNTEAFF. For the CDR3, the DNA is TGTGCCAGTAGTAGGGGCGTGGGGGCCCACGTGAACACTGAAGCTTTCTTT.